Below are 14 T cell receptor beta chains sequenced from a single sample in a study of human T cells and chemical hapten exposure. MiXCR, applied by TCRdb to the RACE reads, yields one record per CDR3 protein. The sample includes tens of thousands of distinct CDR3 sequences, around a tenth seen only once; the top ten take around 1.4%. Described time point: patch test 2, 6 weeks after DPC sensitization. The treatment denotes: therapeutic diphenylcyclopropenone sensitization with weekly scalp DPC. Sequencing was performed on whole blood, taken in connection with sensitization to the hapten diphenylcyclopropenone (DPC). These receptors all come from a young man with alopecia areata. Some clones in this sample may be carry-over from other donors' samples.

This clonotype was recorded at least ten times. The rearrangement uses TRBV12-3 or TRBV12-4 and TRBJ1-1; TRBD1 agrees at 7 bases. V lost 4 bases to trimming and J lost 0 bases; unmatched junction nucleotides: 5. The CDR3 runs 15 residues. This CDR3 is CASSYPGGMNTEAFF. Here the CDR3 DNA reads TGTGCCAGCAGTTATCCAGGGGGGATGAACACTGAAGCTTTCTTT.

Only a few counts were recorded for this clonotype. The chain links TRBV10-3 to TRBJ1-5; the D gene is possibly TRBD1 (5 bases). Per the germline V gene, CDR1 is ENHRY and CDR2 is SYGVKD. The CDR3 is 13 amino acids. Between the trimmed V and J ends, which lost 4 bases and 6 bases, there was a span of 10 bases. The CDR3 region is CAISGGAAQPQHF. In DNA form, the CDR3 reads TGTGCCATCAGTGGAGGGGCGGCTCAGCCCCAGCATTTT.

This clonotype was detected a few times. V is TRBV14 and J is TRBJ2-7, with D perhaps given as TRBD1 or TRBD2 (5 bases each). V lost 3 bases and J lost 2, with 14 bases in between. Germline assignment: CDR1 SGHDN and CDR2 FVKESK. The CDR3 length is 15 residues. CDR3 loop: CASSHRDGITYEQYF. The DNA for the CDR3 is TGTGCCAGCAGCCACCGGGACGGTATTACCTACGAGCAGTACTTC. Drawing the rest from reference TRBV14 and TRBJ2-7, the complete variable domain is EAGVTQFPSHSVIEKGQTVTLRCDPISGHDNLYWYRRVMGKEIKFLLHFVKESKQDESGMPNNRFLAERTGGTYSTLKVQPAELEDSGVYFCASSHRDGITYEQYFGPGTRLTVT.

The V gene is TRBV10-3, the J gene TRBJ2-3; 7 positions agree with TRBD1. V lost 4 bases and J lost 6; bases outside the gene matches: 7. CDR3 length equals 14 residues. Germline CDR1 is ENHRY and CDR2 is SYGVKD. CDR3: CAISVRQGEDTQYF. The DNA for the CDR3 is TGTGCCATCAGTGTTCGACAGGGAGAGGATACGCAGTATTTT.

This clonotype was picked up many times. V gene TRBV18 combines with J gene TRBJ1-1; D remains ambiguous. This CDR3 has 15 residues. The V gene's germline CDR1 is KGHSH and CDR2 LQKENI. V lost 1 base and J lost 1, with 10 bases in between. This chain's CDR3 is CASSPLPTGNTEAFF. The CDR3 nucleotides are TGTGCCAGCTCACCACTCCCGACGGGGAACACTGAAGCTTTCTTT.

V and J are TRBV27 and TRBJ2-2; no firm D call. Germline lookup yields CDR1 MNHEY and CDR2 SMNVEV (reference sequence). V lost 5 bases, J lost 4 bases, and 17 bases lay in between. The CDR3 length is 16 residues. The CDR3 nucleotides read TGTGCCAGCAGTAATCCCCAATTTGGGCCCACCGGGGAGCTGTTTTTT. This translates into CASSNPQFGPTGELFF.

The genes are TRBV5-4 and TRBJ2-1, with no clear D. From germline, CDR1 is SGHNT and CDR2 YYREEE (reference sequence). CDR3 size: 12 residues. The ends were cut back, 0 bases at V and 7 bases at J, with 5 bases in the middle. CDR3 protein: CASSLDLNEQFF. The CDR3, as DNA: TGTGCCAGCAGCTTGGACTTGAATGAGCAGTTCTTC. The complete variable domain, with remaining parts taken from reference TRBV5-4 and TRBJ2-1, reads ETGVTQSPTHLIKTRGQQVTLRCSSQSGHNTVSWYQQALGQGPQFIFQYYREEENGRGNFPPRFSGLQFPNYSSELNVNALELDDSALYLCASSLDLNEQFFGPGTRLTVL.

The chain combines TRBV10-3 with TRBJ2-5; no firm D call. CDR1 is ENHRY, CDR2 SYGVKD, per germline. V dropped 2 bases and J dropped 5 bases, with 6 bases sitting between them. This CDR3 contains 12 residues. The CDR3 region is CAISEHGETQYF. The CDR3 nucleotides are TGTGCCATCAGTGAGCATGGGGAGACCCAGTACTTC.

This clonotype was counted at least ten times. The rearrangement joins TRBV12-3 or TRBV12-4 to TRBJ2-2; possibly TRBD2 for D (6 bases). This CDR3 has 14 residues. Trimming cost V 6 bases and J 7 bases, with 15 bases left between them. The CDR3 sequence: CASSLLERVGELFF. The CDR3 coding sequence is TGTGCCAGCAGCCTGCTAGAGCGGGTCGGGGAGCTGTTTTTT.

This clonotype was detected many times. The chain uses TRBV6-2 or TRBV6-3 and TRBJ1-5; D call uncertain. The CDR3 is 15 amino acids. CDR1 MNHEY and CDR2 SVGEGT come from the germline V gene. Trimming pared 2 bases from V and 0 bases from J, leaving 8 bases between. The CDR3 spells CASSYRKYSNQPQHF. As DNA, the CDR3 is TGTGCCAGCAGTTACAGAAAGTATAGCAATCAGCCCCAGCATTTT.

This clonotype has at least ten counts. This chain connects TRBV7-3 to TRBJ1-1; TRBD1 matches 8 bases. After removal of 4 bases from V and 0 bases from J, the junction contained 13 bases not matched to a gene. From germline, CDR1 is SGHTA and CDR2 FQGTGA. This CDR3 is 18 amino acids long. The CDR3 reads CASSSDITGTGMNTEAFF. The CDR3, as DNA: TGTGCCAGCAGCTCTGATATCACCGGGACAGGAATGAACACTGAAGCTTTCTTT. Together with reference TRBV7-3 and TRBJ1-1, the CDR3 gives the full variable domain: GAGVSQTPSNKVTEKGKYVELRCDPISGHTALYWYRQSLGQGPEFLIYFQGTGAADDSGLPNDRFFAVRPEGSVSTLKIQRTERGDSAVYLCASSSDITGTGMNTEAFFGQGTRLTVV.

The rearrangement joins TRBV20-1 to TRBJ1-5; D unresolved. The CDR3 runs to 13 residues. CDR1 and CDR2 from the germline V gene are DFQATT and SNEGSKA (reference sequence). The V gene lost 1 base and the J gene lost 5 bases, with 9 bases spanning the gap. CDR3: CSARASNHQPQHF. CDR3 nucleotides: TGCAGTGCTAGAGCTAGCAATCATCAGCCCCAGCATTTT.

This clonotype was seen a few times. This chain uses TRBV7-9 with TRBJ1-4; D possibly corresponds to TRBD1 (5 bases). There are 15 residues in the CDR3. In germline, CDR1 is SEHNR, CDR2 FQNEAQ (reference sequence). Trimming cost V 5 bases and J 5 bases, with 15 bases left between them. CDR3 sequence: CASSRGDSTNEKLFF. CDR3 DNA sequence: TGTGCCAGCAGCAGAGGTGACAGCACCAATGAAAAACTGTTTTTT.

The chain links TRBV11-2 to TRBJ1-6; D call uncertain. CDR1 and CDR2 (germline): SGHAT, FQNNGV. Trimming cost V 5 bases and J 6 bases, with 11 bases left between them. The CDR3 is 14 amino acids. The CDR3: CASSAAGFNSPLHF. The DNA of the CDR3 is TGTGCCAGCAGCGCGGCAGGATTTAATTCACCCCTCCACTTT.